The rows below give T cell receptor beta chains drawn from one sample of a study of blood T cell dynamics during melanoma immunotherapy. Here immunoSEQ multiplex PCR was the method, and the copy in TCRdb shows in-frame clones only, minus some. The sample gives roughly 6,500 clones, 88% of which show up once; approximately 1.9% is in the top ten. Source: blood, taken from a patient treated with checkpoint blockade. The receptor source for this set is a human donor with melanoma. Each CDR3 is given with its conserved first and last residue. Each record gives: clone size, J gene, D gene, V gene, CDR3 DNA, CDR3 protein. D genes are given only for firm matches. Clone size appears in some rows only: once, few, many, or a class for an expanded clone.

abundance: -
j_gene: TRBJ2-5
d_gene: TRBD2
v_gene: TRBV7-2
CDR3nt: TGTGCCAGCAGCCCGAGAGTTAGCGGGGGGGCCGATGAGACCCAGTACTTC
CDR3aa: CASSPRVSGGADETQYF

abundance: -
j_gene: TRBJ2-7
d_gene: TRBD2
v_gene: TRBV10-3
CDR3nt: TGTGCCATCAGTGATGGACTAGCCCAGTACTTC
CDR3aa: CAISDGLAQYF

abundance: -
j_gene: TRBJ1-2
d_gene: TRBD1
v_gene: TRBV28
CDR3nt: TGTGCCAGCAGCCTAGGGGGGGACAGTTATGGCTACACCTTC
CDR3aa: CASSLGGDSYGYTF

abundance: -
j_gene: TRBJ2-3
d_gene: TRBD1
v_gene: TRBV18
CDR3nt: TGTGCCAGCTCAGGTGGACAGGTGAGGACAGATACGCAGTATTTT
CDR3aa: CASSGGQVRTDTQYF

abundance: -
j_gene: TRBJ2-1
d_gene: -
v_gene: TRBV6-5
CDR3nt: TGTGCCAGCAGCATTTCATCGGGGAGGAATGAGCAGTTCTTC
CDR3aa: CASSISSGRNEQFF

abundance: -
j_gene: TRBJ2-5
d_gene: -
v_gene: TRBV5-6
CDR3nt: TGTGCCAGCAGCTTGGGGGGACAGCTGGCGGGGGAGACCCAGTACTTC
CDR3aa: CASSLGGQLAGETQYF

abundance: -
j_gene: TRBJ1-6
d_gene: TRBD1
v_gene: TRBV5-1
CDR3nt: TGCGCCAGCAGCTTGGCCGGGACAGAGACTTCACCCCTCCACTTT
CDR3aa: CASSLAGTETSPLHF

abundance: -
j_gene: TRBJ1-1
d_gene: -
v_gene: TRBV5-1
CDR3nt: TGCGCCAGCAGCTGGAGAGCGGCGGGCACTGAAGCTTTCTTT
CDR3aa: CASSWRAAGTEAFF

abundance: -
j_gene: TRBJ2-1
d_gene: -
v_gene: TRBV5-6
CDR3nt: TGTGCCAGCAGCGGAGACAAGTACAATGAGCAGTTCTTC
CDR3aa: CASSGDKYNEQFF

abundance: -
j_gene: TRBJ1-5
d_gene: -
v_gene: TRBV6-1
CDR3nt: TGTGCCAGCAGTGCCCTGGCAGCTTATAGCAATCAGCCCCAGCATTTT
CDR3aa: CASSALAAYSNQPQHF

abundance: -
j_gene: TRBJ1-2
d_gene: TRBD1
v_gene: TRBV7-3
CDR3nt: TGTGCCAGCAGCTTAAAGGGACAGGGAAGCGGCTACACCTTC
CDR3aa: CASSLKGQGSGYTF

abundance: -
j_gene: TRBJ2-5
d_gene: TRBD2
v_gene: TRBV6-1
CDR3nt: TGTGCCAGCAGTGAACTAGCGGGGGGGCAAGAGACCCAGTACTTC
CDR3aa: CASSELAGGQETQYF

abundance: once
j_gene: TRBJ1-6
d_gene: -
v_gene: TRBV4-3
CDR3nt: TGCGCCAGCAGGGGCAGTGAAAATTCACCCCTCCACTTT
CDR3aa: CASRGSENSPLHF

abundance: -
j_gene: TRBJ2-5
d_gene: TRBD2
v_gene: TRBV19
CDR3nt: TGTGCCAGTAGTATCGAGCGGGGGATTGAGACCCAGTACTTC
CDR3aa: CASSIERGIETQYF

abundance: -
j_gene: TRBJ1-6
d_gene: -
v_gene: TRBV6-1
CDR3nt: TGTGCCAGCAAGGGCCCCAATTCACCCCTCCACTTT
CDR3aa: CASKGPNSPLHF

abundance: -
j_gene: TRBJ1-1
d_gene: TRBD1
v_gene: TRBV7-9
CDR3nt: TGTGCCAGCAGCAAGATACCGGGACAGGGGGCGAGGACTGAAGCTTTCTTT
CDR3aa: CASSKIPGQGARTEAFF

abundance: -
j_gene: TRBJ1-1
d_gene: -
v_gene: TRBV6-6
CDR3nt: TGTGCCAGCAGCGGGGGGACTGAAGCTTTCTTT
CDR3aa: CASSGGTEAFF

abundance: -
j_gene: TRBJ2-7
d_gene: -
v_gene: TRBV6-6
CDR3nt: TGTGCCAGCAGGAACCGTATCTCCTACGAGCAGTACTTC
CDR3aa: CASRNRISYEQYF

abundance: -
j_gene: TRBJ2-2
d_gene: -
v_gene: TRBV7-2
CDR3nt: TGTGCCAGCAGCTTAGGGGCGCGGAGGACCGGGGAGCTGTTTTTT
CDR3aa: CASSLGARRTGELFF

abundance: -
j_gene: TRBJ1-2
d_gene: TRBD1
v_gene: TRBV7-2
CDR3nt: TGTGCCAGCAGCTTACGGGAACAGGGGGCTTACTATGGCTACACCTTC
CDR3aa: CASSLREQGAYYGYTF

abundance: -
j_gene: TRBJ2-1
d_gene: -
v_gene: TRBV7-2
CDR3nt: TGTGCCAGCAGCTTAGACGGCTATAACAATGAGCAGTTCTTC
CDR3aa: CASSLDGYNNEQFF

abundance: -
j_gene: TRBJ1-6
d_gene: -
v_gene: TRBV30
CDR3nt: TGTGCCCGAGGACAGTATAATTCACCCCTCCACTTT
CDR3aa: CARGQYNSPLHF

abundance: -
j_gene: TRBJ2-3
d_gene: -
v_gene: TRBV6-1
CDR3nt: TGTGCCAGCCCACTGACAGCTTCTAGCACAGATACGCAGTATTTT
CDR3aa: CASPLTASSTDTQYF

abundance: -
j_gene: TRBJ1-1
d_gene: TRBD1
v_gene: TRBV7-9
CDR3nt: TGTGCCAGCAGCTGGACAGGGATCGTCACTGAAGCTTTCTTT
CDR3aa: CASSWTGIVTEAFF

abundance: -
j_gene: TRBJ1-2
d_gene: -
v_gene: TRBV5-1
CDR3nt: TGCGCCAGCAGCTTGGGCGCTAACGGGGACTATGGCTACACCTTC
CDR3aa: CASSLGANGDYGYTF

abundance: once
j_gene: TRBJ2-5
d_gene: -
v_gene: TRBV2
CDR3nt: TGTGCCAGCAGTGAATTATTCGGGGCACGGGGGACCCAGTACTTC
CDR3aa: CASSELFGARGTQYF

abundance: -
j_gene: TRBJ2-2
d_gene: TRBD2
v_gene: TRBV10-3
CDR3nt: TGTGCCATCAGAGGACTAGCGGGGCACACCGGGGAGCTGTTTTTT
CDR3aa: CAIRGLAGHTGELFF

abundance: -
j_gene: TRBJ2-3
d_gene: TRBD2
v_gene: TRBV7-2
CDR3nt: TGTGCCAGCAGCTTGCTGGGCGGGGGGGGGACAGATACGCAGTATTTT
CDR3aa: CASSLLGGGGTDTQYF

abundance: -
j_gene: TRBJ2-7
d_gene: -
v_gene: TRBV4-3
CDR3nt: TGCGCCAGCAGCCAAGATATGAAGTACGAGCAGTACTTC
CDR3aa: CASSQDMKYEQYF

abundance: -
j_gene: TRBJ2-1
d_gene: TRBD1
v_gene: TRBV5-1
CDR3nt: TGCGCCAGCAGCTTGGCCGGGACAGGGGGCGCGGGGAGCAATGAGCAGTTCTTC
CDR3aa: CASSLAGTGGAGSNEQFF

abundance: -
j_gene: TRBJ2-6
d_gene: -
v_gene: TRBV9
CDR3nt: TGTGCCAGCAGCGCCCCCCAGGGTAGAATGCCTGGGGCCAACGTCCTGACTTTC
CDR3aa: CASSAPQGRMPGANVLTF

abundance: -
j_gene: TRBJ1-5
d_gene: -
v_gene: TRBV30
CDR3nt: TGTGCCTGGAGGAAGGAGGGTCAGCCCCAGCATTTT
CDR3aa: CAWRKEGQPQHF

abundance: -
j_gene: TRBJ1-6
d_gene: TRBD1
v_gene: TRBV5-1
CDR3nt: TGCGCCAGCAGCTTGGGGACAGGGGTTAGTAATTCACCCCTCCACTTT
CDR3aa: CASSLGTGVSNSPLHF

abundance: -
j_gene: TRBJ2-3
d_gene: -
v_gene: TRBV6-6
CDR3nt: TGTGCCAGCAGTCCATCAGATACGCAGTATTTT
CDR3aa: CASSPSDTQYF

abundance: -
j_gene: TRBJ1-5
d_gene: TRBD1
v_gene: TRBV7-9
CDR3nt: TGTGCCAGCAGCAGGGACAGGGGGGGTCAGCCCCAGCATTTT
CDR3aa: CASSRDRGGQPQHF

abundance: -
j_gene: TRBJ2-3
d_gene: TRBD2
v_gene: TRBV4-2
CDR3nt: TGTGCCAGCAGCCAAGTAGCGGGGGGGGGCACAGATACGCAGTATTTT
CDR3aa: CASSQVAGGGTDTQYF

abundance: few
j_gene: TRBJ1-1
d_gene: TRBD1
v_gene: TRBV6-1
CDR3nt: TGTGCCAGCAGTGAAGATTTAGGACAGGGGAGCGCTGAAGCTTTCTTT
CDR3aa: CASSEDLGQGSAEAFF

abundance: -
j_gene: TRBJ1-1
d_gene: -
v_gene: TRBV19
CDR3nt: TGTGCCAGTAGTACTCCCGGTTTGCCCACTGAAGCTTTCTTT
CDR3aa: CASSTPGLPTEAFF

abundance: -
j_gene: TRBJ2-1
d_gene: TRBD1
v_gene: TRBV7-7
CDR3nt: TGTGCTAGCAGCTTCGGGACAGGGGGCGGAAATGAGCAGTTCTTC
CDR3aa: CASSFGTGGGNEQFF

abundance: -
j_gene: TRBJ2-2
d_gene: -
v_gene: TRBV30
CDR3nt: TGTGCCTGGAGTGTCCGCCGGGCCGGGGAGCTGTTTTTT
CDR3aa: CAWSVRRAGELFF

abundance: -
j_gene: TRBJ1-4
d_gene: -
v_gene: TRBV7-2
CDR3nt: TGTGCCAGCAGCTTAGCCAGGCTGGGCGAAAAACTGTTTTTT
CDR3aa: CASSLARLGEKLFF

abundance: -
j_gene: TRBJ2-3
d_gene: -
v_gene: TRBV28
CDR3nt: TGTGCCAGCCGGGACTTCACAGATACGCAGTATTTT
CDR3aa: CASRDFTDTQYF

abundance: -
j_gene: TRBJ2-7
d_gene: -
v_gene: TRBV11-2
CDR3nt: TGTGCCAGCAGGAAAGACAGCTCCTACGAGCAGTACTTC
CDR3aa: CASRKDSSYEQYF

abundance: -
j_gene: TRBJ1-2
d_gene: -
v_gene: TRBV19
CDR3nt: TGTGCCAGCCAAAGGACGGACAACTATGGCTACACCTTC
CDR3aa: CASQRTDNYGYTF

abundance: -
j_gene: TRBJ1-1
d_gene: -
v_gene: TRBV30
CDR3nt: TGTGCCTGGGGCCGGGGGTTGAACACTGAAGCTTTCTTT
CDR3aa: CAWGRGLNTEAFF